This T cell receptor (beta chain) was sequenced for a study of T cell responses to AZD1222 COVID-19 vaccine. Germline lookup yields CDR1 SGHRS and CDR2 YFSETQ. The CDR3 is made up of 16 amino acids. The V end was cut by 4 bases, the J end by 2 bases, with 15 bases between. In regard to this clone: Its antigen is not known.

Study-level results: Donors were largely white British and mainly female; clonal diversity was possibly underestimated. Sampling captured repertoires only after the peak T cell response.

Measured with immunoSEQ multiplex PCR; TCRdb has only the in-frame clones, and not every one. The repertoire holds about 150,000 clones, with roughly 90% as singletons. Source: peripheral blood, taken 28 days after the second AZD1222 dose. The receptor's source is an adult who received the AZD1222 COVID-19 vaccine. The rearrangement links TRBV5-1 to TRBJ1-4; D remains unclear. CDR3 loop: CASSPKVLGTNEKLFF. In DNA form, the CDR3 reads TGCGCCAGCAGCCCCAAGGTACTGGGGACTAATGAAAAACTGTTTTTT.